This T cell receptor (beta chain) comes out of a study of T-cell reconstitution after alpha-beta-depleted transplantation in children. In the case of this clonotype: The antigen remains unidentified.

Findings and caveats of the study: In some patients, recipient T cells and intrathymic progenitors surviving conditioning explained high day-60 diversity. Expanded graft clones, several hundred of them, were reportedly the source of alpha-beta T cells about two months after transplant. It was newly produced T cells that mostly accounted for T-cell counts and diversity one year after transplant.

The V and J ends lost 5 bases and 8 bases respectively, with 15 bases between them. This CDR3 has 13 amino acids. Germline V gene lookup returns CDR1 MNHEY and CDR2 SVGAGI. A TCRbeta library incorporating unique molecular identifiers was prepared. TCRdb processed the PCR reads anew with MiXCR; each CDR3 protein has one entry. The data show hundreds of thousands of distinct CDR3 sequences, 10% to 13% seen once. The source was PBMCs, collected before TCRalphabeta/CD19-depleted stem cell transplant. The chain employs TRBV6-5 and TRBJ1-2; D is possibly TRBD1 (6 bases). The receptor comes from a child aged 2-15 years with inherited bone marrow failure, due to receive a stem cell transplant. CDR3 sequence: CASSLDYRDGYTF. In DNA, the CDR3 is TGTGCCAGCAGTCTCGATTACAGGGACGGCTACACCTTC.